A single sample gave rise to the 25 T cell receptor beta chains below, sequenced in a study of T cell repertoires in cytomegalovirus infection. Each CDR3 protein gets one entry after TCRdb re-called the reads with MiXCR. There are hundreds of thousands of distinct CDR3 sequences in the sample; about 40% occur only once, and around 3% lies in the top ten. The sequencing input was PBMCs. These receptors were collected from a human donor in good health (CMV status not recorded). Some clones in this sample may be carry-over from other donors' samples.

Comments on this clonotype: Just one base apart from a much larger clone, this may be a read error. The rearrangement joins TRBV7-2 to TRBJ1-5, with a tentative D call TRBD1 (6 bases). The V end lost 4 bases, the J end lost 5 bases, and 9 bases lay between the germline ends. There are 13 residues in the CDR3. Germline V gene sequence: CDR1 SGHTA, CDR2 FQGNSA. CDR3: CASSWDIYQPQHF. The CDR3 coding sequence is TGTGCCAGCAGCTGGGACATCTATCAGCCCCAGCATTTT.

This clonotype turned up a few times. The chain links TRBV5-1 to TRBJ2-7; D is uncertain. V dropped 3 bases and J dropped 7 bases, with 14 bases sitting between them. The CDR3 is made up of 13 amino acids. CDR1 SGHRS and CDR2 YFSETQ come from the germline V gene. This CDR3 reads CASSSPTQAEQYF. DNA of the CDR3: TGCGCCAGCAGCTCGCCGACTCAAGCGGAGCAGTACTTC.

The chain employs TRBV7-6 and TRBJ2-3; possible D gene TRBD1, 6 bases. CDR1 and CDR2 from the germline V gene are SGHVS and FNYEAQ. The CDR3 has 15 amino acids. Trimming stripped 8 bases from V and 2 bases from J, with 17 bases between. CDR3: CASGLTGLYTDTQYF. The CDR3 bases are TGTGCCAGCGGTCTCACAGGGTTGTACACAGATACGCAGTATTTT.

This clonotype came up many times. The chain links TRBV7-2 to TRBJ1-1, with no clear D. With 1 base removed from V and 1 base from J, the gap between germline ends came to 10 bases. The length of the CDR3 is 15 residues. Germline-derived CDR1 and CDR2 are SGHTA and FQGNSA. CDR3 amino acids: CASSLEALPNTEAFF. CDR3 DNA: TGTGCCAGCAGCTTAGAGGCCCTGCCGAACACTGAAGCTTTCTTT.

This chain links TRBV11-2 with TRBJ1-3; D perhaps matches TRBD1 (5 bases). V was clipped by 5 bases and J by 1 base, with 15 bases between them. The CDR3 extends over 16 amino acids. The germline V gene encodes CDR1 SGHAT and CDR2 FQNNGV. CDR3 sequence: CASSPRDRYSGNTIYF. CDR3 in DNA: TGTGCCAGCAGCCCTCGGGACCGCTATTCTGGAAACACCATATATTTT.

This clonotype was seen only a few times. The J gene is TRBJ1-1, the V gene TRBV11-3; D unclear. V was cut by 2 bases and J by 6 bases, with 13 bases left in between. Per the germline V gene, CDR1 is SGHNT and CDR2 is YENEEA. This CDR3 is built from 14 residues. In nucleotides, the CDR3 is TGTGCCAGCAGCTTAACGGGGATTCGGGCTGAAGCTTTCTTT. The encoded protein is CASSLTGIRAEAFF.

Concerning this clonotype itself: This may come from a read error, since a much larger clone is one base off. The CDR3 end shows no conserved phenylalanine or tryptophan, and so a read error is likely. This CDR3 is CASSEAATGGNEQFL. The CDR3 DNA reads TGTGCCAGCAGTGAAGCCGCGACAGGGGGCAATGAGCAGTTCTTA. The chain joins TRBV6-1 to TRBJ2-1, with TRBD1 identical over 9 bases. This CDR3 is built from 15 residues. V shed 0 bases, J shed 6 bases, and the junction held 3 bases outside the gene matches. Germline loops: CDR1 MNHNS, CDR2 SASEGT.

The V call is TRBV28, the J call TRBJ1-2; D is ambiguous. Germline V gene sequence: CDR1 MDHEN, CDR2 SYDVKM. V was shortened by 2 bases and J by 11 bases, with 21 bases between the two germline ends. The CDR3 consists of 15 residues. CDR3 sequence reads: CASSLGGDLVLGYTF. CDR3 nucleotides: TGTGCCAGCAGTTTAGGTGGGGATCTGGTCCTTGGTTACACCTTC.

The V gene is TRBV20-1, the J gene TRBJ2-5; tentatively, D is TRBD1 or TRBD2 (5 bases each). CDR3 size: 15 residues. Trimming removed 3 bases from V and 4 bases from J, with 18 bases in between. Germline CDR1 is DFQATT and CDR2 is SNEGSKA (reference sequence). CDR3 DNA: TGCAGTGCTAGTTCCAGCGGCAGGGAAGGAGAGACCCAGTACTTC. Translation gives CSASSSGREGETQYF.

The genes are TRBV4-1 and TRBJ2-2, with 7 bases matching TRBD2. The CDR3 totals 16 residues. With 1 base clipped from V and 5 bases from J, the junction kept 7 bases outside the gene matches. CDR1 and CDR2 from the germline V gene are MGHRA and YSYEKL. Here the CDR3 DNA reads TGCGCCAGCAGCCAAGTTAAACTAGCGATTACCGGGGAGCTGTTTTTT. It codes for CASSQVKLAITGELFF.

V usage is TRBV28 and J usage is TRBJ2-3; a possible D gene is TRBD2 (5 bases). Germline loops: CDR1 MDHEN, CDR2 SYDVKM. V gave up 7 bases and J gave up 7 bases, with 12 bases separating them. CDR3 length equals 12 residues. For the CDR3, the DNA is TGTGCCAGCAACCGAGGGCCGCATACGCAGTATTTT. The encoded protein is CASNRGPHTQYF.

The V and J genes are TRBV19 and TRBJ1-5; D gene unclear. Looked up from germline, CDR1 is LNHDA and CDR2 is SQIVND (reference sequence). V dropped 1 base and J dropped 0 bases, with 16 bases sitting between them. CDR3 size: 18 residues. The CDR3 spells CASSIVHWGQTSNQPQHF. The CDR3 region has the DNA TGTGCCAGTAGTATAGTGCATTGGGGTCAGACTAGCAATCAGCCCCAGCATTTT. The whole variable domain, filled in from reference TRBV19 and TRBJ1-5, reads DGGITQSPKYLFRKEGQNVTLSCEQNLNHDAMYWYRQDPGQGLRLIYYSQIVNDFQKGDIAEGYSVSREKKESFPLTVTSAQKNPTAFYLCASSIVHWGQTSNQPQHFGDGTRLSIL.

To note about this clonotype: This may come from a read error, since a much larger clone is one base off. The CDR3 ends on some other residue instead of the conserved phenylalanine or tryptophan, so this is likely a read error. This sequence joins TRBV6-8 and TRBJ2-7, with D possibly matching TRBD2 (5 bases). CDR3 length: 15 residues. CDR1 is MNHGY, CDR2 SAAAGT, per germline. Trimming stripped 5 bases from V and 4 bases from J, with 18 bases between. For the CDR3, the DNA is TGTGCCAGCAGTCCCCGACCGGGGTCCATTTACGAGCAGTACCTC. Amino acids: CASSPRPGSIYEQYL.

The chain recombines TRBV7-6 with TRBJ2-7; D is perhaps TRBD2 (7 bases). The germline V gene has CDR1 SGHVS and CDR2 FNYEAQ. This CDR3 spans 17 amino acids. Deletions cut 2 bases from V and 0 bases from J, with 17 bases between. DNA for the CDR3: TGTGCCAGCAGCTTATCGGGGGGCTCGCCTAGCTCCTACGAGCAGTACTTC. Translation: CASSLSGGSPSSYEQYF.

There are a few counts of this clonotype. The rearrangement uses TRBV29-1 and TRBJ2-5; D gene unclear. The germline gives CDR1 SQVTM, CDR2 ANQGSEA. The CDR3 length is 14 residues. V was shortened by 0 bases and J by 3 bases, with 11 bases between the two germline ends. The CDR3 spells CSVEDPGLKETQYF. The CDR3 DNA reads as TGCAGCGTTGAAGACCCGGGCCTTAAAGAGACCCAGTACTTC.

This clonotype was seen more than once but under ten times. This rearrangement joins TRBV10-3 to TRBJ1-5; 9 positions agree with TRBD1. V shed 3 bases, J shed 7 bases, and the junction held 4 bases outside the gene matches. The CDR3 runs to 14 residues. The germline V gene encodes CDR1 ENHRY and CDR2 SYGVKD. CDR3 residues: CAISDGQGRQPQHF. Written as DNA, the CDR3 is TGTGCCATCAGTGACGGACAGGGGCGACAGCCCCAGCATTTT.

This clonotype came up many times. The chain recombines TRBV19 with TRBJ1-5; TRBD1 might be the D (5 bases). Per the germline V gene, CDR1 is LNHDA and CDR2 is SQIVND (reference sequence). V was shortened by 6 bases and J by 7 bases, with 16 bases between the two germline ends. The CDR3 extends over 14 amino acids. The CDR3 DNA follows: TGTGCCAGTAGCCAGACAGTATCCGGACAGCCCCAGCATTTT. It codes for CASSQTVSGQPQHF.

The CDR3, as DNA: TGTGCCAGCAGTGAAGCACGCGACCAGTGGGACATTCAGTACTTC. Translation gives CASSEARDQWDIQYF. The genes are TRBV6-1 and TRBJ2-4; D is undetermined. The V and J ends lost 0 bases and 8 bases respectively, with 14 bases between them. Germline CDR1 reads MNHNS; CDR2 reads SASEGT. There are 15 residues in the CDR3.

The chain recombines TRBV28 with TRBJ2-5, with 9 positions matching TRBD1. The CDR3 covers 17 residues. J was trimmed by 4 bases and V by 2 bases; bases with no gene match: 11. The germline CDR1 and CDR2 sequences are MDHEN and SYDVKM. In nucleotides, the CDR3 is TGTGCCAGCAGTTTAACCGGGACAGGGTTGGGGCGAGAGACCCAGTACTTC. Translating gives CASSLTGTGLGRETQYF.

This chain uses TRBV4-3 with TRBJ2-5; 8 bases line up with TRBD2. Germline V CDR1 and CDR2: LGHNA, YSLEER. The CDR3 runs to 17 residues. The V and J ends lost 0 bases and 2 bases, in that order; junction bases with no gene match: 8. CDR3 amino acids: CASSQDEAGARQETQYF. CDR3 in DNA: TGCGCCAGCAGCCAAGATGAAGCGGGGGCCAGACAAGAGACCCAGTACTTC.

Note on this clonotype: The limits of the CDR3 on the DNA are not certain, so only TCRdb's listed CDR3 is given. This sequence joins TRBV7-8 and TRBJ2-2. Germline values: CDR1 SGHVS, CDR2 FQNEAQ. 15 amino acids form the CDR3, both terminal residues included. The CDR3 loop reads CASSFQVSQAGELFF.

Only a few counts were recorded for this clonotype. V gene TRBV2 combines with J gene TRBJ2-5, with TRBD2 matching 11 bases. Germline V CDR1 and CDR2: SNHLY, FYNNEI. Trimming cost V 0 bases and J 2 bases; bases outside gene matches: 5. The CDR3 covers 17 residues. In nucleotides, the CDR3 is TGTGCCAGCAGTGAAGCGCTTCGACTAGCGGGGCAAGAGACCCAGTACTTC. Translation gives CASSEALRLAGQETQYF.

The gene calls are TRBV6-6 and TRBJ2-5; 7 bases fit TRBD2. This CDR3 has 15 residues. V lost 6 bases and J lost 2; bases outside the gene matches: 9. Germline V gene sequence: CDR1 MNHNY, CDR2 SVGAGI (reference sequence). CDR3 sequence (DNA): TGTGCCAGCAGGAGATTTGAGGGAGGGCAAGAGACCCAGTACTTC. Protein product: CASRRFEGGQETQYF.

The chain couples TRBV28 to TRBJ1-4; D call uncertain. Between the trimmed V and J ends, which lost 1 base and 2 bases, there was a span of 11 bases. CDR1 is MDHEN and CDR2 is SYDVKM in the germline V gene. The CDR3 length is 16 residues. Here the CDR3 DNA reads TGTGCCAGCAGTTTATTCGGGGAGTTGACTAATGAAAAACTGTTTTTT. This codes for CASSLFGELTNEKLFF. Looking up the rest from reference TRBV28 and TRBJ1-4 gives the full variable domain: DVKVTQSSRYLVKRTGEKVFLECVQDMDHENMFWYRQDPGLGLRLIYFSYDVKMKEKGDIPEGYSVSREKKERFSLILESASTNQTSMYLCASSLFGELTNEKLFFGSGTQLSVL.

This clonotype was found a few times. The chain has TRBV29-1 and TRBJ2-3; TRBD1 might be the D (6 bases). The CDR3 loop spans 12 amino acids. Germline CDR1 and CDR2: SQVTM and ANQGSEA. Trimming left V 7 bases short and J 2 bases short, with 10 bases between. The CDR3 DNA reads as TGCAGCGATGCAGGGGCCACAGATACGCAGTATTTT. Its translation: CSDAGATDTQYF.